This is a list of T cell receptor beta chains from one sample in a study of T cells in Graves' hyperthyroidism and ophthalmopathy. TCRdb reprocessed the multiplex PCR reads with MiXCR, giving one entry per CDR3 protein. The profile covers hundreds of thousands of distinct CDR3 sequences, with about 15% appearing a single time and around 5.4% taken by the ten largest. Specimen: blood. All receptors derive from a woman in her twenties or thirties with Graves' hyperthyroidism that later progressed to Graves' ophthalmopathy. Both conserved end residues are part of each CDR3. Fields, in order: J gene, D gene, V gene, clone size, CDR3 DNA, CDR3 protein. D genes are given only for firm matches. Clone size is not always given. Where it is, it says once, few, many or a class for expanded clones.

j_gene: TRBJ2-5
d_gene: .
v_gene: TRBV2
abundance: many
CDR3nt: TGTGCCAGCAGAGCCGACGTGGAGACCCAGTACTTC
CDR3aa: CASRADVETQYF

j_gene: TRBJ2-3
d_gene: TRBD1
v_gene: TRBV20-1
abundance: many
CDR3nt: TGCAGTGCTAGAGATGGGACAGGGGGAAGCACAGATACGCAGTATTTT
CDR3aa: CSARDGTGGSTDTQYF

j_gene: TRBJ2-1
d_gene: .
v_gene: TRBV12-5
abundance: few
CDR3nt: TGTGCTAGCGGACTTTATTACAATGAGCAGTTCTTC
CDR3aa: CASGLYYNEQFF

j_gene: TRBJ1-4
d_gene: .
v_gene: TRBV2
abundance: many
CDR3nt: TGTGCCAGCAGTGAATTGACAACTAATGAAAAACTGTTTTTT
CDR3aa: CASSELTTNEKLFF

j_gene: TRBJ2-3
d_gene: TRBD2
v_gene: TRBV20-1
abundance: .
CDR3nt: TGCAGTGCTAGACTGGGACTAGCGGGAGATGGGGGTACGCAGTATTTT
CDR3aa: CSARLGLAGDGGTQYF

j_gene: TRBJ2-3
d_gene: .
v_gene: TRBV5-1
abundance: .
CDR3nt: TGCGCCAGCAGCCCGCGATTACTAGGTACAGATACGCAGTATTTT
CDR3aa: CASSPRLLGTDTQYF

j_gene: TRBJ1-6
d_gene: TRBD1
v_gene: TRBV7-8
abundance: .
CDR3nt: TGTGCCAGCAGCCTGGACAGGGGTTATAATTCACCCCTCCACTTT
CDR3aa: CASSLDRGYNSPLHF

j_gene: TRBJ2-3
d_gene: TRBD2
v_gene: TRBV6-1
abundance: .
CDR3nt: TGTGCCAGCAGTACTAGCGGGAGGATTGATACGCAGTATTTT
CDR3aa: CASSTSGRIDTQYF

j_gene: TRBJ2-3
d_gene: TRBD2
v_gene: TRBV7-2
abundance: many
CDR3nt: TGTGCCAGCAGCTTAGGGGGGCGTAGCGGGAGGGCAGATACGCAGTATTTT
CDR3aa: CASSLGGRSGRADTQYF

j_gene: TRBJ2-3
d_gene: .
v_gene: TRBV3-1
abundance: few
CDR3nt: TGTGCCAGCAGCCAAGTTCAAGATACGCAGTATTTT
CDR3aa: CASSQVQDTQYF

j_gene: TRBJ2-1
d_gene: .
v_gene: TRBV24-1
abundance: .
CDR3nt: TGTGCCACCAGTGATTTAGGGTTTGAGCAGTTCTTC
CDR3aa: CATSDLGFEQFF

j_gene: TRBJ1-2
d_gene: .
v_gene: TRBV2
abundance: .
CDR3nt: TGTGCCAGCAGACGGGACGGGTGGAGCGGCTACACCTTC
CDR3aa: CASRRDGWSGYTF

j_gene: TRBJ2-5
d_gene: .
v_gene: TRBV20-1
abundance: many
CDR3nt: TGCAGTGCTAGAGCCGGCCAGGTCGCGGAGACCCAGTACTTC
CDR3aa: CSARAGQVAETQYF

j_gene: TRBJ2-7
d_gene: TRBD2
v_gene: TRBV20-1
abundance: .
CDR3nt: TGCAGTGCTCGTATAGCGGGAGGGCCTTCTTGGGAGCAGTACTTC
CDR3aa: CSARIAGGPSWEQYF

j_gene: TRBJ1-2
d_gene: .
v_gene: TRBV5-5
abundance: .
CDR3nt: TGTGCCAGCAGCTTGGATGTTTCCTATGGCTACACCTTC
CDR3aa: CASSLDVSYGYTF

j_gene: TRBJ2-3
d_gene: TRBD2
v_gene: TRBV9
abundance: few
CDR3nt: TGTGCCAGCAGCCCGACTAGCGGGAGCTACCAGTTCACAGATACGCAGTATTTT
CDR3aa: CASSPTSGSYQFTDTQYF

j_gene: TRBJ2-7
d_gene: TRBD1
v_gene: TRBV10-3
abundance: few
CDR3nt: TGTGCCATCAGCCCGACAGGGGTGATCGACGAGCAGTACTTC
CDR3aa: CAISPTGVIDEQYF

j_gene: TRBJ2-2
d_gene: TRBD2
v_gene: TRBV20-1
abundance: .
CDR3nt: TGCAGTGCTAGTGGGACTAGCGGGAGGGAGGCCGGGGAGCTGTTTTTT
CDR3aa: CSASGTSGREAGELFF

j_gene: TRBJ2-2
d_gene: TRBD2
v_gene: TRBV2
abundance: many
CDR3nt: TGTGCCCACAGGCGGGGGTCGAGGACCGGGGAGCTGTTTTTT
CDR3aa: CAHRRGSRTGELFF

j_gene: TRBJ2-7
d_gene: TRBD2
v_gene: TRBV11-2
abundance: many
CDR3nt: TGTGCCAGCAGCTCCTCGAGCGGGAGTACTTACGAGCAGTACTTC
CDR3aa: CASSSSSGSTYEQYF

j_gene: TRBJ1-5
d_gene: TRBD1
v_gene: TRBV9
abundance: many
CDR3nt: TGTGCCAGCAGCGCGGGGACAGGGCCCCAGCATTTT
CDR3aa: CASSAGTGPQHF

j_gene: TRBJ2-2
d_gene: .
v_gene: TRBV12-3/TRBV12-4
abundance: many
CDR3nt: TGTGCCAGCAGTACCCCTGTTGGCCGGGAGCTGTTTTTT
CDR3aa: CASSTPVGRELFF

j_gene: TRBJ2-1
d_gene: .
v_gene: TRBV19
abundance: many
CDR3nt: TGTGCCAGTAGTATGGATGTAGGCTCCTACAATGAGCAGTTCTTC
CDR3aa: CASSMDVGSYNEQFF

j_gene: TRBJ2-1
d_gene: .
v_gene: TRBV4-1
abundance: few
CDR3nt: TGCGCCAGCAGCCAAGTGGGAGGGGGCGCGTACAATGAGCAGTTCTTC
CDR3aa: CASSQVGGGAYNEQFF

j_gene: TRBJ1-1
d_gene: TRBD1
v_gene: TRBV11-3
abundance: .
CDR3nt: TGTGCCAGCAGACATACAGGGGGTACTGAAGCTTTCTTT
CDR3aa: CASRHTGGTEAFF

j_gene: TRBJ2-4
d_gene: TRBD1
v_gene: TRBV6-1
abundance: .
CDR3nt: TGTGCCAGCAGTCCCGCGACAGGGGGCTTGTACTTC
CDR3aa: CASSPATGGLYF

j_gene: TRBJ2-1
d_gene: .
v_gene: TRBV11-1
abundance: .
CDR3nt: TGTGCCAGCAGCTGGAGGGACAATGAGCAGTTCTTC
CDR3aa: CASSWRDNEQFF

j_gene: TRBJ1-5
d_gene: .
v_gene: TRBV30
abundance: .
CDR3nt: TGTGCCTGGAGTGACGATCGACAGTCGTATAGCAATCAGCCCCAGCATTTT
CDR3aa: CAWSDDRQSYSNQPQHF

j_gene: TRBJ1-4
d_gene: .
v_gene: TRBV13
abundance: many
CDR3nt: TGTGCCAGCACCTCCCGGGAGCTTGGTGAAAAACTGTTTTTT
CDR3aa: CASTSRELGEKLFF

j_gene: TRBJ2-2
d_gene: TRBD1
v_gene: TRBV6-5
abundance: many
CDR3nt: TGTGCCAGCAGTTACTCTGACAGGGGATCGGTCACCGGGGAGCTGTTTTTT
CDR3aa: CASSYSDRGSVTGELFF

j_gene: TRBJ2-2
d_gene: .
v_gene: TRBV20-1
abundance: .
CDR3nt: TGCAGTGCTAGAGGTCGGAAAACCGGGGAGCTGTTTTTT
CDR3aa: CSARGRKTGELFF